The TCR beta chain under discussion was sequenced for a study of T cell changes during pregnancy in multiple sclerosis. Between the trimmed V and J ends, which lost 5 bases and 3 bases, there was a span of 10 bases. From germline, CDR1 is MGHDK and CDR2 SYGVNS. There are 13 residues in the CDR3. Profiled with immunoSEQ multiplex PCR; TCRdb holds only in-frame clones, not every one. In the table there are roughly 110,000 clones, roughly 90% of which are singletons. The genes are TRBV25-1 and TRBJ1-2; tentative D call: TRBD1 (6 bases). The sequence was collected from a female donor in good health, enrolled as a control in a pregnancy study. Sequences were derived from peripheral blood, sampled in the third trimester of pregnancy. CDR3 sequence reads: CASSQQGHYGYTF. Written as DNA, the CDR3 is TGTGCCAGCAGTCAACAGGGCCACTATGGCTACACCTTC.